The 18 T cell receptor beta chains presented below share a single source sample, sequenced in a study of T cells in pancreatic ductal adenocarcinoma. Sequencing was performed with immunoSEQ multiplex PCR; in TCRdb, only in-frame clones are kept and a portion is missing. The repertoire holds 15,000 to 20,000 clones, with 88% as singletons. No neoadjuvant therapy was given to the selected pancreatic ductal adenocarcinoma patients before their surgery. Source material: PBMCs. The source of these receptors is a human donor with pancreatic ductal adenocarcinoma.

The CDR3: CAWSARSNTGELFF. CDR3 DNA: TGTGCCTGGAGTGCCCGTTCGAACACCGGGGAGCTGTTTTTT. The gene calls are TRBV30 and TRBJ2-2; D is ambiguous. The CDR3 runs 14 residues. Germline assignment: CDR1 GTSNPN and CDR2 SVGIG (reference sequence). V was clipped by 1 base and J by 0 bases, with 6 bases between them.

The chain combines TRBV5-6 with TRBJ1-1; perhaps TRBD1 as D (6 bases). Germline CDR1 SGHDT, CDR2 YYEEEE. V lost 2 bases and J lost 5, with 7 bases in between. This CDR3 has 12 residues. The CDR3 sequence: CASSFRGTEAFF. CDR3 nucleotides: TGTGCCAGCAGCTTCAGGGGTACTGAAGCTTTCTTT.

The rearrangement links TRBV4-1 to TRBJ2-5; unclear D gene. Germline CDR1 and CDR2: MGHRA and YSYEKL. This CDR3 has 15 residues. V lost 4 bases and J lost 1, with 13 bases in between. The chain's CDR3 is CASSRIPSIQETQYF. The CDR3 DNA is TGCGCCAGCAGCCGGATCCCTAGTATCCAAGAGACCCAGTACTTC.

This chain uses TRBV18 with TRBJ1-1; D is perhaps TRBD1 (6 bases). Germline assignment: CDR1 KGHSH and CDR2 LQKENI. There are 13 residues in the CDR3. V lost 1 base and J lost 3, with 6 bases in between. CDR3 in DNA: TGTGCCAGCTCACCACAGGGGGACACTGAAGCTTTCTTT. Protein sequence: CASSPQGDTEAFF.

The V and J genes are TRBV28 and TRBJ2-1; D is unclear. The CDR3 runs 11 residues. Per germline, CDR1 MDHEN and CDR2 SYDVKM. Trimming left V 5 bases short and J 5 bases short, with 4 bases between. This chain's CDR3 is CASSTNNEQFF. In DNA, the CDR3 is TGTGCCAGCAGTACTAACAATGAGCAGTTCTTC.

The genes are TRBV4-1 and TRBJ1-4, with 8 bases fitting TRBD1. Looked up from germline, CDR1 is MGHRA and CDR2 is YSYEKL. The CDR3 consists of 16 residues. The V segment lost 4 bases and the J segment 4 bases; nucleotides outside the gene matches: 8. The CDR3 spells CASSPFRTGLNEKLFF. The CDR3 bases are TGCGCCAGCAGCCCCTTTAGGACAGGGCTTAATGAAAAACTGTTTTTT.

CDR3 loop: CASSAVSGGPTDTQYF. Here the CDR3 DNA reads TGTGCCAGCAGCGCCGTTAGCGGGGGGCCCACAGATACGCAGTATTTT. The chain employs TRBV7-3 and TRBJ2-3, with 10 bases identical to TRBD2. J lost 2 bases, V lost 5 bases, and 7 bases had no gene match. The CDR3 length is 16 residues. Germline values: CDR1 SGHTA, CDR2 FQGTGA.

The chain carries TRBV7-9 and TRBJ1-1; no clear D. CDR1 SEHNR and CDR2 FQNEAQ come from the germline V gene (reference sequence). The V and J ends lost 1 base and 4 bases respectively, with 7 bases between them. The CDR3 runs 13 residues. CDR3 sequence (DNA): TGTGCCAGCAGCTTAGAGTCCGGCACTGAAGCTTTCTTT. Its translation: CASSLESGTEAFF.

This chain links TRBV7-3 with TRBJ2-3; D remains unclear. The V end was cut by 6 bases, the J end by 1 base, with 8 bases between. The CDR3 loop spans 13 amino acids. Germline values: CDR1 SGHTA, CDR2 FQGTGA. In DNA form, the CDR3 reads TGTGCCAGCAGTATGGTAGGCACAGATACGCAGTATTTT. Amino acid sequence: CASSMVGTDTQYF.

The chain links TRBV5-5 to TRBJ2-3, with D possibly being TRBD1 (5 bases). This CDR3 region has 15 residues. Germline CDR1 and CDR2: SGHKS and YYEKEE (reference sequence). Trimming took off 2 bases at V and 4 bases at J, with 14 bases between the two ends. CDR3 nucleotides: TGTGCCAGCAGCTTAGGGCAGGGAAGGGCAGATACGCAGTATTTT. It is translated as CASSLGQGRADTQYF. Full variable domain (remainder filled in from reference TRBV5-5 and TRBJ2-3): DAGVTQSPTHLIKTRGQQVTLRCSPISGHKSVSWYQQVLGQGPQFIFQYYEKEERGRGNFPDRFSARQFPNYSSELNVNALLLGDSALYLCASSLGQGRADTQYFGPGTRLTVL.

The chain employs TRBV28 and TRBJ2-7, with D tentatively TRBD1 (6 bases). Germline-derived CDR1 and CDR2 are MDHEN and SYDVKM. The CDR3 is 18 residues long. The V end lost 4 bases, the J end lost 2 bases, and 24 bases lay between the germline ends. CDR3 amino acids: CASSSPTRTAKFTYEQYF. CDR3 bases: TGTGCCAGCAGTTCCCCCACTCGGACAGCCAAATTTACCTACGAGCAGTACTTC. The entire variable domain, with the rest obtained from reference TRBV28 and TRBJ2-7, is as follows: DVKVTQSSRYLVKRTGEKVFLECVQDMDHENMFWYRQDPGLGLRLIYFSYDVKMKEKGDIPEGYSVSREKKERFSLILESASTNQTSMYLCASSSPTRTAKFTYEQYFGPGTRLTVT.

The V call is TRBV5-6, the J call TRBJ1-5; tentative D call: TRBD1 (6 bases). Trimming removed 0 bases from V and 4 bases from J, with 11 bases in between. This CDR3 contains 15 residues. Per the germline V gene, CDR1 is SGHDT and CDR2 is YYEEEE. As DNA, the CDR3 is TGTGCCAGCAGCTTGGGACAGGTTGGAAATCAGCCCCAGCATTTT. Translation: CASSLGQVGNQPQHF.

The chain couples TRBV30 to TRBJ1-4, with unresolved D. CDR1 GTSNPN and CDR2 SVGIG come from the germline V gene (reference sequence). This CDR3 contains 11 residues. V lost 4 bases to trimming and J lost 5 bases, with 5 bases between them. The CDR3 loop reads CAWNKNEKLFF. The DNA for the CDR3 is TGTGCCTGGAACAAGAATGAAAAACTGTTTTTT.

The chain recombines TRBV7-3 with TRBJ2-6; possibly TRBD1 for D (5 bases). The V and J ends lost 1 base and 0 bases respectively, with 16 bases between them. The CDR3 has 19 amino acids. Germline CDR1 and CDR2: SGHTA and FQGTGA. CDR3 protein: CASSLRAYDSLSGANVLTF. CDR3 nucleotide sequence: TGTGCCAGCAGCTTAAGGGCATATGACAGCCTCTCTGGGGCCAACGTCCTGACTTTC.

This clone has a handful of counts. The chain recombines TRBV2 with TRBJ2-2; TRBD1 aligns across 9 bases. V trimming: 6 bases; J trimming: 5 bases; junction bases outside the gene matches: 4. CDR1 is SNHLY, CDR2 FYNNEI, per germline. This CDR3 spans 14 amino acids. This CDR3 reads CASSRTGATGELFF. The CDR3 DNA sequence: TGTGCCAGCAGCAGGACAGGGGCTACCGGGGAGCTGTTTTTT. The whole variable domain, remainder taken from reference TRBV2 and TRBJ2-2, is EPEVTQTPSHQVTQMGQEVILRCVPISNHLYFYWYRQILGQKVEFLVSFYNNEISEKSEIFDDQFSVERPDGSNFTLKIRSTKLEDSAMYFCASSRTGATGELFFGEGSRLTVL.

This chain connects TRBV5-5 to TRBJ1-1; possibly TRBD1 for D (6 bases). Trimming pared 5 bases from V and 4 bases from J, leaving 9 bases between. Germline CDR1 is SGHKS and CDR2 is YYEKEE (reference sequence). This CDR3 has 12 amino acids. This chain's CDR3 is CASSQGGTEAFF. CDR3 nucleotides: TGTGCCAGCAGTCAAGGGGGCACTGAAGCTTTCTTT.

This rearrangement joins TRBV7-2 to TRBJ1-2, with D hard to call. The CDR3 sequence is 15 residues long. Germline V gives CDR1 SGHTA, CDR2 FQGNSA. V was cut by 1 base and J by 2 bases, with 11 bases left in between. The CDR3 nucleotides are TGTGCCAGCAGCTTAGAAAACGGGAGGAACTATGGCTACACCTTC. Translating it yields CASSLENGRNYGYTF.

The chain links TRBV11-3 to TRBJ2-3; D is perhaps TRBD2 (7 bases). The CDR3 extends over 15 amino acids. Germline lookup yields CDR1 SGHNT and CDR2 YENEEA. Deletions cut 11 bases from V and 2 bases from J, with 20 bases between. The DNA for the CDR3 is TGTGCCTCCCATCGAGGGGGGGCCCTCACAGATACGCAGTATTTT. It encodes CASHRGGALTDTQYF.